The T cell receptor beta chain under discussion was sequenced for a study of PD-L1 blockade in urothelial cancer. About the research overall: In terms of prior chemotherapy, patients had received 0 to 3 regimens. Blood samples had a median of approximately 140,000 T cells, tens of thousands of unique TCRs, and clonality more than 0.075. Study-wide points: When pretreatment blood TCR clonality was below the median, it predicted better survival.

Patients' cancers were locally advanced or metastatic urothelial carcinomas. Assay used: immunoSEQ multiplex PCR; TCRdb lists only in-frame clones, some missing. The sample comprises tens of thousands of clones, about 89% of which are singletons, and around 2% rests with the top ten. Turning to this clone: Its antigen is undetermined.

Germline V CDR1 and CDR2: PRHDT, FYEKMQ (reference sequence). The CDR3 is 15 residues long. The V and J ends lost 0 bases and 2 bases, in that order; junction bases with no gene match: 2. This sequence originates from a man in his 60s with urothelial cancer. Material: PBMCs, obtained around atezolizumab (anti-PD-L1) treatment. The genes are TRBV13 and TRBJ2-7, with 9 bases identical to TRBD2. CDR3 sequence reads: CASSLGGGGAYEQYF. As DNA, the CDR3 is TGTGCCAGCAGCTTAGGGGGCGGGGGGGCCTACGAGCAGTACTTC.